This T cell receptor beta chain was retrieved from a study of T cells in Graves' hyperthyroidism and ophthalmopathy. General study results and limits: Stable hyperthyroidism and ophthalmopathy were separated using 13 V-J signatures. Appearing also in blood were most of the thyroid clonotypes expanded above 0.001.

Newly diagnosed hyperthyroidism patients aged 18 to 65 years had disease lasting under 2 months. Reasons for excluding patients were uncontrolled infection, other autoimmune disease, pregnancy or lactation. Trimming cost V 4 bases and J 8 bases, with 17 bases left between them. Looked up from germline, CDR1 is LGHDT and CDR2 is YNNKEL (reference sequence). This CDR3 has 14 residues. RNA transcripts gave rise to amplified TCR beta CDR3 regions. HTBI primers drove first-round RT-PCR of the TCR CDR3. TCRdb called the multiplex PCR reads again in MiXCR, with one record for every CDR3 protein. The sample records approximately 600,000 distinct CDR3 sequences, 15% to 20% being singletons. This clonotype has ten or more counts. The antigen remains undetermined.

V and J are TRBV3-1 and TRBJ1-2, with D tentatively TRBD1 (5 bases). Sequences were obtained from blood. This sequence originates from a woman aged 25 to 39 with Graves' hyperthyroidism. The CDR3: CASSLIGGAEGYTF. CDR3 bases: TGTGCCAGCAGCCTCATCGGAGGGGCGGAGGGCTACACCTTC.